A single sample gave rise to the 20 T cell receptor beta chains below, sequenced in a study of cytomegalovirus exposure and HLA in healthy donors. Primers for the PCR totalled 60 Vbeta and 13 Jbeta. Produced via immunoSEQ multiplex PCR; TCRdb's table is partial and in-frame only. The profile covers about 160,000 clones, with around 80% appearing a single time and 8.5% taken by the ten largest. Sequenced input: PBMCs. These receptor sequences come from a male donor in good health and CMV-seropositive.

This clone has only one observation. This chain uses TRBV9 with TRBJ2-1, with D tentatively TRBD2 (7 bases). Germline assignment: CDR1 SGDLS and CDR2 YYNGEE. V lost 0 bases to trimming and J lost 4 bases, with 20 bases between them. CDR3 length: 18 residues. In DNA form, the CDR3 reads TGTGCCAGCAGCGTAGACGGCGGGGGCCCGGGGTCGTACAATGAGCAGTTCTTC. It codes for CASSVDGGGPGSYNEQFF.

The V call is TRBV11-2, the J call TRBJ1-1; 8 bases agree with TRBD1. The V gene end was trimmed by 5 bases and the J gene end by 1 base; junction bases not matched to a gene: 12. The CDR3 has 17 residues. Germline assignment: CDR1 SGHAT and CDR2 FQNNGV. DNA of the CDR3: TGTGCCAGCAGCCCGATCGACAGGGGATGGCGGAACACTGAAGCTTTCTTT. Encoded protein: CASSPIDRGWRNTEAFF.

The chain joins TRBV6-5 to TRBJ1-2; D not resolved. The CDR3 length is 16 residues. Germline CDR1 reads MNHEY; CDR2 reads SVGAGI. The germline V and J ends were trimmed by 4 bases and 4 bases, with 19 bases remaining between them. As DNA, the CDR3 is TGTGCCAGCAGTTCATTCCGCTTTCGCGGGAGCTATGGCTACACCTTC. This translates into CASSSFRFRGSYGYTF.

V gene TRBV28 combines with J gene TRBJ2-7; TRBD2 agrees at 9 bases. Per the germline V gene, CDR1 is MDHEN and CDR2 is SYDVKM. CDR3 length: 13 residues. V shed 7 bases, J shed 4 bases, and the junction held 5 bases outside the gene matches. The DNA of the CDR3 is TGTGCCAGCACCGGGACTAGCAGGTACGAGCAGTACTTC. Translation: CASTGTSRYEQYF.

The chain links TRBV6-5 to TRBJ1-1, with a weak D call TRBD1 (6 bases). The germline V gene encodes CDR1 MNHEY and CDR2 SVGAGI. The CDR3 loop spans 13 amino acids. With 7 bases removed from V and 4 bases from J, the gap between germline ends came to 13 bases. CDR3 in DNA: TGTGCCAGCAACAGGGACGGTAGCACTGAAGCTTTCTTT. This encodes CASNRDGSTEAFF.

CDR3 loop: CAWRGGFYEQYF. The CDR3 nucleotides are TGTGCCTGGAGGGGGGGGTTCTACGAGCAGTACTTC. The chain uses TRBV30 and TRBJ2-7; 7 nucleotides align to TRBD2. The CDR3 extends over 12 amino acids. After removal of 3 bases from V and 3 bases from J, the junction contained 2 bases not matched to a gene. CDR1 is GTSNPN, CDR2 SVGIG, per germline (reference sequence). The entire variable domain, with the rest obtained from reference TRBV30 and TRBJ2-7, is as follows: SQTIHQWPATLVQPVGSPLSLECTVEGTSNPNLYWYRQAAGRGLQLLFYSVGIGQISSEVPQNLSASRPQDRQFILSSKKLLLSDSGFYLCAWRGGFYEQYFGPGTRLTVT.

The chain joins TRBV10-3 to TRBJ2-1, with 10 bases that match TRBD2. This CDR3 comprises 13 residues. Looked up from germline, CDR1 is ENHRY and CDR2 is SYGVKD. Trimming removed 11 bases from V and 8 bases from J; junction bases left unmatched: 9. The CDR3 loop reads CASVGTSVDEQFF. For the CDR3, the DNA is TGTGCCTCCGTCGGGACTAGCGTGGATGAGCAGTTCTTC.

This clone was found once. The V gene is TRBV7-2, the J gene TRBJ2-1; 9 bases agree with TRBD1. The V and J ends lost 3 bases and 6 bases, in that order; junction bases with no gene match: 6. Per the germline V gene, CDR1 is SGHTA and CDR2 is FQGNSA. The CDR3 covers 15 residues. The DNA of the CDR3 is TGTGCCAGCAGCTTCGCCGGGACAGGGCGCAATGAGCAGTTCTTC. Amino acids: CASSFAGTGRNEQFF. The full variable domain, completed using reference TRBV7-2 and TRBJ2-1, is GAGVSQSPSNKVTEKGKDVELRCDPISGHTALYWYRQSLGQGLEFLIYFQGNSAPDKSGLPSDRFSAERTGGSVSTLTIQRTQQEDSAVYLCASSFAGTGRNEQFFGPGTRLTVL.

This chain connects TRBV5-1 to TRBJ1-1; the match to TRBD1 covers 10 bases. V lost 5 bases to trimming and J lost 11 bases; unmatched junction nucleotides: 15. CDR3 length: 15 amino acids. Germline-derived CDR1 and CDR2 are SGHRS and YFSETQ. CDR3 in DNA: TGCGCCAGCAGACTAATGGAGACAGGGGGCTTGATTGCTTTCTTT. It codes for CASRLMETGGLIAFF.

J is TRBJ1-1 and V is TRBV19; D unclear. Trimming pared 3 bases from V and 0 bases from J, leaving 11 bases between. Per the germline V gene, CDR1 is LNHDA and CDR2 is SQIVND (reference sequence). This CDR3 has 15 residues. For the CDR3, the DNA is TGTGCCAGTAGTATCGGAGGGTCAATGAACACTGAAGCTTTCTTT. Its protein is CASSIGGSMNTEAFF. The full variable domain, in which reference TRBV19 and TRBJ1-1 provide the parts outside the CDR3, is DGGITQSPKYLFRKEGQNVTLSCEQNLNHDAMYWYRQDPGQGLRLIYYSQIVNDFQKGDIAEGYSVSREKKESFPLTVTSAQKNPTAFYLCASSIGGSMNTEAFFGQGTRLTVV.

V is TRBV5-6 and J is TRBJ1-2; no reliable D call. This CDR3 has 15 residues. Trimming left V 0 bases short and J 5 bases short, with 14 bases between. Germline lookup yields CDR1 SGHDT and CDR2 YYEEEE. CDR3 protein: CASSLAAGVPYGYTF. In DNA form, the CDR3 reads TGTGCCAGCAGCTTGGCAGCCGGGGTTCCTTATGGCTACACCTTC.

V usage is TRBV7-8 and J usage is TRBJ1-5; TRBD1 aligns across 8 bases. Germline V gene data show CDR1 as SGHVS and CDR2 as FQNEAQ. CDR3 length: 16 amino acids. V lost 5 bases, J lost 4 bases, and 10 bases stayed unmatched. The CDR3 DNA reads TGTGCCAGCAGCCAGGCGTGGACAGGGAAGAATCAGCCCCAGCATTTT. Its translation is CASSQAWTGKNQPQHF.

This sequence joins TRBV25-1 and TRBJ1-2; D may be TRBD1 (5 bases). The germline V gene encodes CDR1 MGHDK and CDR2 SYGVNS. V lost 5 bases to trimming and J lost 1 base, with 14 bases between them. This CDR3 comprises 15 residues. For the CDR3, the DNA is TGTGCCAGCAGTCCGAATCGGGGGTTTAACTATGGCTACACCTTC. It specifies CASSPNRGFNYGYTF.

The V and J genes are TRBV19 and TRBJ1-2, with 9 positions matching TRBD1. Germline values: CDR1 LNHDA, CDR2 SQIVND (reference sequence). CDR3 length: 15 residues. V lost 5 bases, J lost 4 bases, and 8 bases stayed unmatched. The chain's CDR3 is CASSPGQGPFYGYTF. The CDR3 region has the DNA TGTGCCAGTAGTCCGGGACAGGGTCCCTTCTATGGCTACACCTTC.

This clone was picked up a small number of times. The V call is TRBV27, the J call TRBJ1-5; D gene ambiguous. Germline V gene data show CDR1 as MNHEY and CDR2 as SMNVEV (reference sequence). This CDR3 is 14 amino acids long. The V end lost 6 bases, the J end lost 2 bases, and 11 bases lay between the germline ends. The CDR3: CASRPLEGNQPQHF. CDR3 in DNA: TGTGCCAGCAGGCCCCTCGAGGGCAATCAGCCCCAGCATTTT.

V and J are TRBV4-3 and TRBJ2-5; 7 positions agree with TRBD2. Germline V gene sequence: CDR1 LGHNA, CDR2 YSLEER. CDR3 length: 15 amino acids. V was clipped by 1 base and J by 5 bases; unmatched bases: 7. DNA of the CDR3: TGCGCCAGCAGCCAAGGGGGGGGTAGGGAGGAGACCCAGTACTTC. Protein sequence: CASSQGGGREETQYF.

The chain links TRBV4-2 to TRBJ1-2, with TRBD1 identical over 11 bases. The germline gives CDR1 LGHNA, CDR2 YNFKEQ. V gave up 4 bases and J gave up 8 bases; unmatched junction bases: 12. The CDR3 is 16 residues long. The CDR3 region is CASSPTNGQGAGGYTF. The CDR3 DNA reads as TGTGCCAGCAGCCCCACGAATGGACAGGGGGCTGGCGGCTACACCTTC.

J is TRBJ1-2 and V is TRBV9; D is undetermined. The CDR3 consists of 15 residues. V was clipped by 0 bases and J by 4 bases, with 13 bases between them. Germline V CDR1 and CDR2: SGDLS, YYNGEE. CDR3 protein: CASSVGVGAGYGYTF. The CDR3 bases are TGTGCCAGCAGCGTAGGTGTGGGCGCCGGCTATGGCTACACCTTC.

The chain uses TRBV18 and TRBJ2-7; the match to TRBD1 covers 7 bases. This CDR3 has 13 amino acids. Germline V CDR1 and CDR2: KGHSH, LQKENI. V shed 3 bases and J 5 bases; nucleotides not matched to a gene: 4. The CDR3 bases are TGTGCCAGCTCACCTAACGACAGGGACGAGCAGTACTTC. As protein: CASSPNDRDEQYF.

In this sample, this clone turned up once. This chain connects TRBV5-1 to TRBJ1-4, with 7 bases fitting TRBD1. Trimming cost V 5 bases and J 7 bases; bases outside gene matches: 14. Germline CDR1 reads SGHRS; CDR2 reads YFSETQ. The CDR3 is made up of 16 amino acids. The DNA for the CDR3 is TGCGCCAGCAGGGATAATGGACAGGTACTGGGTGAAAAACTGTTTTTT. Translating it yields CASRDNGQVLGEKLFF.